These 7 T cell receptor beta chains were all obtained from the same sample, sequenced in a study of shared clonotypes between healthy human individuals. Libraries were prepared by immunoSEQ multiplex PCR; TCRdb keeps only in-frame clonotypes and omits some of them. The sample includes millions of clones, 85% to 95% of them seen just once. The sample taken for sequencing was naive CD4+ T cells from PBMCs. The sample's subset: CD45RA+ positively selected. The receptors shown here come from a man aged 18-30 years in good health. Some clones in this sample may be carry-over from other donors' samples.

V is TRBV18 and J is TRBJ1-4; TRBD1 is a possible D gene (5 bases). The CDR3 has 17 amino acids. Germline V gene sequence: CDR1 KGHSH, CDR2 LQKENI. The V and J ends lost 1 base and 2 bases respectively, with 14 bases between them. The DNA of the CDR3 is TGTGCCAGCTCACCACGTAGGGGAGGGGCGACTAATGAAAAACTGTTTTTT. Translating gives CASSPRRGGATNEKLFF.

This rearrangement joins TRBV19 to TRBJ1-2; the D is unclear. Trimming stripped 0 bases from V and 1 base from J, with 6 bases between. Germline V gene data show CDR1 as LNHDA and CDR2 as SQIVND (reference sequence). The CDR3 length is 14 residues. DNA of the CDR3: TGTGCCAGTAGTATAGACGGTCTTAACTATGGCTACACCTTC. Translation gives CASSIDGLNYGYTF.

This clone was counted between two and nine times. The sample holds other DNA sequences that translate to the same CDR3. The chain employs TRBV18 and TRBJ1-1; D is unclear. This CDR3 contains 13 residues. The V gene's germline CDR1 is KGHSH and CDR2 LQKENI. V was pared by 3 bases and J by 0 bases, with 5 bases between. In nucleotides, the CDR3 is TGTGCCAGCTCACCTTTAATGAACACTGAAGCTTTCTTT. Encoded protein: CASSPLMNTEAFF.

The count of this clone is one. CDR3 amino acids: CASSRRDVNTEAFF. The DNA of the CDR3 is TGTGCCAGCAGCCGCAGGGATGTGAACACTGAAGCTTTCTTT. The chain carries TRBV7-8 and TRBJ1-1; tentative D call: TRBD1 (5 bases). The germline CDR1 and CDR2 sequences are SGHVS and FQNEAQ. Trimming cost V 5 bases and J 0 bases, with 10 bases left between them. CDR3 length: 14 amino acids.

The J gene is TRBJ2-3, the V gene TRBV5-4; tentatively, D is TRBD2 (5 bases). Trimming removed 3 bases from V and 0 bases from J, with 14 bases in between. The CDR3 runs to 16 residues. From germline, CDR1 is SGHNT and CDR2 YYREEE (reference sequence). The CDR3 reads CASSSSQRSSTDTQYF. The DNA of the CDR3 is TGTGCCAGCAGCTCATCCCAGCGGAGTAGCACAGATACGCAGTATTTT.

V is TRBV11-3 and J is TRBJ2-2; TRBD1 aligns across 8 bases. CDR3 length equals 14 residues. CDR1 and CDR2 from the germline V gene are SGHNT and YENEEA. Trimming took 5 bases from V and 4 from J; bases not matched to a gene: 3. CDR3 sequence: CASSGQGGTGELFF. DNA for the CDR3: TGTGCCAGCAGCGGACAGGGAGGCACCGGGGAGCTGTTTTTT.

The CDR3: CASSEGTITEQFF. CDR3 DNA sequence: TGCGCCAGCAGTGAGGGGACCATCACTGAGCAGTTCTTC. This chain connects TRBV10-1 to TRBJ2-1; D assignment may be TRBD1 or TRBD2 (5 bases each). V dropped 2 bases and J dropped 9 bases, with 11 bases sitting between them. Germline lookup yields CDR1 WNHNN and CDR2 SYGVQD (reference sequence). The CDR3 contains 13 residues.